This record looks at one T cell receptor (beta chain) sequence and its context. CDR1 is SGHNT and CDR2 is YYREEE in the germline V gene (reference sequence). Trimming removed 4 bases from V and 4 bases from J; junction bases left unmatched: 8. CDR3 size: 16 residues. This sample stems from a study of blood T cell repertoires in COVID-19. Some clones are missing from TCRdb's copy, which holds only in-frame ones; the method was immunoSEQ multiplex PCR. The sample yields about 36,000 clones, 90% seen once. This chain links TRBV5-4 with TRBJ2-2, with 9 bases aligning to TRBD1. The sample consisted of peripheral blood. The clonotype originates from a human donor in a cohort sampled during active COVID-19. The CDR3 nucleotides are TGTGCCAGCAGCGGGGGGGGACAGGGTCCCACCGGGGAGCTGTTTTTT. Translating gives CASSGGGQGPTGELFF.